This TCR beta chain was obtained from a study of blood T cell repertoires in COVID-19. About the research overall: Acute and convalescent COVID-19 specimens originated in the United States, Italy and Spain.

In the source study's methods: It was from reference gene primer amplification that nucleated cell counts were estimated. Data came from immunoSEQ multiplex PCR; TCRdb stores just in-frame clones and leaves some out. V and J calls and clone size are given by that table; D and trimming were obtained from the DNA. This sample has about 160,000 clones, with about 80% found just once. The participants were between roughly 18 and 89 years old and came from under 25 US areas. Donors of Cohort 3 who recovered were those that had two negative PCRs, clearance, or symptom resolution. The CDR3 contains 17 residues. Germline values: CDR1 MGHRA, CDR2 YSYEKL. Trimming took off 2 bases at V and 0 bases at J, with 14 bases between the two ends.

The chain is built from TRBV4-1 and TRBJ2-4, with D tentatively TRBD2 (5 bases). Sample: PBMCs or T cells enriched from blood (not recorded which). The receptor was isolated from a woman aged 55-70 years who had recovered from COVID-19. CDR3 in amino acids: CASSQSTLGLAKNIQYF. The CDR3 nucleotides are TGCGCCAGCAGCCAATCTACTCTCGGACTAGCCAAAAACATTCAGTACTTC.